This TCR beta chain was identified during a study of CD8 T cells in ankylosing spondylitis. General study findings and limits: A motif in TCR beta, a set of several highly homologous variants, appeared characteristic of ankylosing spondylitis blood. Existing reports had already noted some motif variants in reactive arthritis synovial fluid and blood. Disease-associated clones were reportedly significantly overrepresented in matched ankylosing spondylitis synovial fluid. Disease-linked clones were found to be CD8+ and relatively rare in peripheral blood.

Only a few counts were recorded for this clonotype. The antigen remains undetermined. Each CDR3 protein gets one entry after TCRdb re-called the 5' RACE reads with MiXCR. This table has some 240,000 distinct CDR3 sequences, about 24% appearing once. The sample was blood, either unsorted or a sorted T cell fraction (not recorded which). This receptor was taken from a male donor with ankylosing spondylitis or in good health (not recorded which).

The CDR3 spells CSARQGFYEQYF. The CDR3 DNA reads as TGCAGTGCTAGACAGGGTTTCTACGAGCAGTACTTC. This chain uses TRBV20-1 with TRBJ2-7, with a possible D match to TRBD1 (5 bases). The CDR3 totals 12 residues. Trimming removed 2 bases at V and 3 bases at J, with 8 bases between. Germline V CDR1 and CDR2: DFQATT, SNEGSKA (reference sequence).